This T cell receptor (beta chain) appears in the sequencing data of a study of CD8 T cells in ankylosing spondylitis. In this sample, this clonotype turned up many times. TCRdb independently ran MiXCR on the 5' RACE reads; one entry per CDR3 protein. The sample has roughly 69,000 distinct CDR3 sequences, 5.3% seen once. Germline trimming cut 5 bases from V and 6 bases from J; bases unmatched to any gene: 4. The CDR3 is 15 residues long. The germline gives CDR1 SGHVS, CDR2 FNYEAQ. V is TRBV7-6 and J is TRBJ2-1, with 13 nucleotides matching TRBD2. The TCR comes from a male donor with ankylosing spondylitis or in good health (not recorded which). The sequenced material came from blood, either unsorted or a sorted T cell fraction (not recorded which). The CDR3 loop reads CASSAGLAGLNEQFF. CDR3 DNA sequence: TGTGCCAGCAGCGCGGGACTAGCGGGGCTCAATGAGCAGTTCTTC. The full variable domain, rest sourced from reference TRBV7-6 and TRBJ2-1, is GAGVSQSPRYKVTKRGQDVALRCDPISGHVSLYWYRQALGQGPEFLTYFNYEAQQDKSGLPNDRFSAERPEGSISTLTIQRTEQRDSAMYRCASSAGLAGLNEQFFGPGTRLTVL.